Shown below are 23 T cell receptor beta chains from a single sample sequenced in a study of blood T cell repertoires in COVID-19. Profiling relied on immunoSEQ multiplex PCR, and the TCRdb table lists in-frame clones only, not all of them. Seen here are some 250,000 clones, approximately 80% observed once, and the top ten hold about 3.2%. The sample comprised peripheral blood. These receptors came from a woman aged 55-69 years with active or convalescent COVID-19.

The chain is built from TRBV19 and TRBJ1-2, with 7 bases lining up with TRBD1. V was pared by 5 bases and J by 3 bases, with 3 bases of the junction left unmatched. Germline CDR1 is LNHDA and CDR2 is SQIVND (reference sequence). The CDR3 contains 13 residues. CDR3 protein: CASSSTGDYGYTF. The CDR3 DNA is TGTGCCAGTAGTTCTACAGGGGACTATGGCTACACCTTC.

The V gene is TRBV6-2 or TRBV6-3, the J gene TRBJ2-7; 13 bases map to TRBD2. The V gene end was trimmed by 3 bases and the J gene end by 0 bases; junction bases not matched to a gene: 2. This CDR3 spans 16 amino acids. Germline V lookup: CDR1 MNHEY, CDR2 SVGEGT. This chain's CDR3 is CASSYGTSGASYEQYF. The CDR3 DNA sequence: TGTGCCAGCAGTTATGGGACTAGCGGGGCCTCCTACGAGCAGTACTTC.

This chain joins TRBV6-2 or TRBV6-3 and TRBJ1-4, with D tentatively TRBD1 (5 bases). Germline lookup yields CDR1 MNHEY and CDR2 SVGEGT. The CDR3 runs 19 residues. V lost 2 bases and J lost 4, with 23 bases in between. In nucleotides, the CDR3 is TGTGCCAGCAGTTACGTGCTGGGTGGGCCAGCAGGGAATAATGAAAAACTGTTTTTT. This translates into CASSYVLGGPAGNNEKLFF.

The rearrangement links TRBV3-1 (or the pseudogene TRBV3-2) to TRBJ1-6; TRBD1 is a possible D gene (5 bases). The CDR3 covers 14 residues. Between the trimmed V and J ends, which lost 3 bases and 4 bases, there was a span of 7 bases. The germline CDR1 and CDR2 sequences are LGHDT and YNNKEL (reference sequence). CDR3 coding DNA: TGTGCCAGCAGCCAGACAGCTTATAATTCACCCCTCCACTTT. Translating it yields CASSQTAYNSPLHF.

The chain employs TRBV7-3 and TRBJ2-5; a weak D match, TRBD2 (5 bases). CDR1 and CDR2 (germline): SGHTA, FQGTGA. The V end lost 2 bases, the J end lost 2 bases, and 12 bases lay between the germline ends. The CDR3 is made up of 15 amino acids. This chain's CDR3 is CASSLGLAPQETQYF. The CDR3 DNA reads as TGTGCCAGCAGCTTAGGGCTAGCCCCTCAAGAGACCCAGTACTTC.

This chain links TRBV29-1 with TRBJ1-1, with D hard to call. The CDR3 consists of 14 residues. Trimming removed 2 bases at V and 4 bases at J, with 14 bases between. The germline CDR1 and CDR2 sequences are SQVTM and ANQGSEA. The CDR3 loop reads CSVELWEVGTEAFF. CDR3 sequence (DNA): TGCAGCGTTGAACTGTGGGAGGTGGGCACTGAAGCTTTCTTT.

This clone was found a few times. The V gene is TRBV11-2, the J gene TRBJ2-7; weak D call: TRBD1 (6 bases). Trimming cost V 0 bases and J 2 bases, with 17 bases left between them. CDR1 and CDR2 from the germline V gene are SGHAT and FQNNGV. The CDR3 totals 17 residues. The CDR3 here is CASSLDGFSAGAYEQYF. For the CDR3, the DNA is TGTGCCAGCAGCTTAGATGGATTTTCGGCAGGGGCCTACGAGCAGTACTTC.

The gene calls are TRBV3-1 (or the pseudogene TRBV3-2) and TRBJ1-1; D gene unclear. Germline-derived CDR1 and CDR2 are LGHDT and YNNKEL (reference sequence). The CDR3 runs to 14 residues. V lost 3 bases and J 4 bases, leaving 12 bases between the germline ends. The CDR3 region is CASSQGVAGTEAFF. CDR3 bases: TGTGCCAGCAGCCAGGGAGTAGCGGGCACTGAAGCTTTCTTT.

The rearrangement uses TRBV6-6 and TRBJ1-5, with D perhaps TRBD1 (5 bases). CDR1 MNHNY and CDR2 SVGAGI come from the germline V gene (reference sequence). The CDR3 consists of 16 residues. V gave up 5 bases and J gave up 5 bases, with 19 bases separating them. CDR3 nucleotide sequence: TGTGCCAGCAGTCTCCTCGGGACTCGAAATGATCAGCCCCAGCATTTT. Translating gives CASSLLGTRNDQPQHF.

This chain uses TRBV11-3 with TRBJ1-1; the D is unclear. The V gene's germline CDR1 is SGHNT and CDR2 YENEEA. V shed 3 bases and J shed 1 base, with 6 bases lying between them. The CDR3 runs to 13 residues. This CDR3 reads CASSFTENTEAFF. As DNA, the CDR3 is TGTGCCAGCAGCTTCACAGAGAACACTGAAGCTTTCTTT.

V usage is TRBV11-2 and J usage is TRBJ2-7; 7 bases are shared with TRBD1. Germline values: CDR1 SGHAT, CDR2 FQNNGV. V lost 2 bases to trimming and J lost 2 bases; unmatched junction nucleotides: 3. The CDR3 runs 14 residues. The CDR3 loop is CASSLNRGTYEQYF. The CDR3 nucleotides are TGTGCCAGCAGCTTAAACAGGGGAACCTACGAGCAGTACTTC.

This clone was counted a few times. CDR3 in amino acids: CASGREGRGSGSPLHF. The CDR3 nucleotides are TGTGCCAGCGGAAGAGAGGGAAGGGGGTCAGGTTCACCCCTCCACTTT. V usage is TRBV7-9 and J usage is TRBJ1-6, with D perhaps TRBD1 (6 bases). Trimming took 8 bases from V and 9 from J, leaving 23 bases between them. The CDR3 is made up of 16 amino acids. Per the germline V gene, CDR1 is SEHNR and CDR2 is FQNEAQ (reference sequence).

This chain joins TRBV6-1 and TRBJ1-2; 7 nucleotides agree with TRBD1. Unmatched junction bases numbered 6, after V lost 3 bases and J lost 5 bases. The germline V gene has CDR1 MNHNS and CDR2 SASEGT. The CDR3 length is 14 residues. CDR3 sequence reads: CASSDPGQIYGYTF. In DNA form, the CDR3 reads TGTGCCAGCAGTGACCCGGGACAGATATATGGCTACACCTTC.

This clone appeared a few times. This sample includes further DNA sequences coding for the same CDR3. CDR3 loop: CASSYLQGNTEAFF. The CDR3 DNA follows: TGTGCCAGCAGTTACCTTCAGGGGAACACTGAAGCTTTCTTT. The chain links TRBV6-5 to TRBJ1-1, with D perhaps TRBD1 (5 bases). The CDR3 runs 14 residues. The V gene lost 2 bases and the J gene lost 1 base, with 8 bases spanning the gap. Germline V CDR1 and CDR2: MNHEY, SVGAGI.

This sequence joins TRBV6-2 or TRBV6-3 and TRBJ2-3; D unclear. The V gene's germline CDR1 is MNHEY and CDR2 SVGEGT. Trimming cost V 4 bases and J 0 bases, with 11 bases left between them. The CDR3 consists of 15 residues. The CDR3: CASSSDWISTDTQYF. The CDR3 DNA is TGTGCCAGCAGTTCCGACTGGATTAGCACAGATACGCAGTATTTT.

This clone has only one observation. The same CDR3 is also encoded by other DNA sequences in this sample. The chain joins TRBV19 to TRBJ2-2, with D possibly TRBD1 on 5 matching bases. The V gene lost 7 bases and the J gene lost 3 bases, with 9 bases spanning the gap. CDR3 length: 13 residues. The germline V gene encodes CDR1 LNHDA and CDR2 SQIVND (reference sequence). The CDR3 loop reads CASKGQDTGELFF. The CDR3, as DNA: TGTGCCAGTAAAGGACAAGACACCGGGGAGCTGTTTTTT.

This clone was counted a few times. This CDR3 reads CASTAGADYGYTF. As DNA, the CDR3 is TGTGCCAGCACCGCGGGGGCTGACTATGGCTACACCTTC. V and J are TRBV2 and TRBJ1-2, with D tentatively TRBD1 (6 bases). V was cut by 7 bases and J by 3 bases, with 12 bases left in between. CDR3 length equals 13 residues. Looked up from germline, CDR1 is SNHLY and CDR2 is FYNNEI.

This clone was detected only once. This sequence joins TRBV4-3 and TRBJ2-1; D perhaps matches TRBD1 (6 bases). This CDR3 spans 16 amino acids. Germline V gene sequence: CDR1 LGHNA, CDR2 YSLEER. V was cut by 1 base and J by 9 bases, with 19 bases left in between. The CDR3 reads CASSQGTVAGVGEQFF. Here the CDR3 DNA reads TGCGCCAGCAGCCAAGGGACAGTAGCCGGGGTCGGTGAGCAGTTCTTC.

The rearrangement links TRBV6-5 to TRBJ1-5; D might be TRBD1 (6 bases). The V gene lost 6 bases and the J gene lost 9 bases, with 15 bases spanning the gap. In germline, CDR1 is MNHEY, CDR2 SVGAGI. The CDR3 extends over 13 amino acids. The CDR3: CASRNRASGPQHF. The DNA for the CDR3 is TGTGCCAGCAGGAACAGGGCCTCGGGGCCCCAGCATTTT.

The J gene is TRBJ1-5, the V gene TRBV19; 7 positions agree with TRBD1. The junction had 6 bases not matched to a gene; V was cut back by 4 bases and J by 6 bases. The germline V gene has CDR1 LNHDA and CDR2 SQIVND (reference sequence). The CDR3 has 14 amino acids. DNA for the CDR3: TGTGCCAGTAGTACCCGACAGGGCACTCAGCCCCAGCATTTT. Protein sequence: CASSTRQGTQPQHF. Full variable domain (missing parts from reference TRBV19 and TRBJ1-5): DGGITQSPKYLFRKEGQNVTLSCEQNLNHDAMYWYRQDPGQGLRLIYYSQIVNDFQKGDIAEGYSVSREKKESFPLTVTSAQKNPTAFYLCASSTRQGTQPQHFGDGTRLSIL.

The rearrangement links TRBV6-2 or TRBV6-3 to TRBJ2-7; 14 bases are a match to TRBD2. The CDR3 length is 15 residues. V shed 6 bases and J 7 bases; nucleotides not matched to a gene: 8. Germline loops: CDR1 MNHEY, CDR2 SVGEGT. The CDR3 nucleotides are TGTGCCAGCAGCCTCCGGACTAGCGGGGGGCGGGAGCAGTACTTC. Amino acids: CASSLRTSGGREQYF.

V usage is TRBV24-1 and J usage is TRBJ2-1, with D perhaps matching TRBD2 (6 bases). The CDR3 contains 15 residues. Germline CDR1 is KGHDR and CDR2 is SFDVKD. The germline V and J ends were trimmed by 5 bases and 1 base, with 11 bases remaining between them. CDR3 DNA sequence: TGTGCCACCAGTGCGGAGGGAAGGTCCTACAATGAGCAGTTCTTC. It yields the protein CATSAEGRSYNEQFF.

This clone was found once. The rearrangement links TRBV4-3 to TRBJ1-2; D is undetermined. The V end was cut by 0 bases, the J end by 4 bases, with 18 bases between. Germline V gives CDR1 LGHNA, CDR2 YSLEER. This CDR3 is 17 amino acids long. DNA of the CDR3: TGCGCCAGCAGCCAAGATCTAGGCGCCTCTGCGGGCTATGGCTACACCTTC. It codes for CASSQDLGASAGYGYTF.